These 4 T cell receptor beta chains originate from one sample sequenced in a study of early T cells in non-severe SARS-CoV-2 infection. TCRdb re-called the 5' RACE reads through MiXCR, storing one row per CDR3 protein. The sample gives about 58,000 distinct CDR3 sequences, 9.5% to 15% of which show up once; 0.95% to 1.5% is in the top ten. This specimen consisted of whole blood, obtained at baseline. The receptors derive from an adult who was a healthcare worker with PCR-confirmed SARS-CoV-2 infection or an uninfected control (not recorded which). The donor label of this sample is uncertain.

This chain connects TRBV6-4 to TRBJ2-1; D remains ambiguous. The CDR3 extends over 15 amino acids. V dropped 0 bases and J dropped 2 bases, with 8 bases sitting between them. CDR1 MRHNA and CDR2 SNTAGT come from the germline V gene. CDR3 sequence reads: CASSDSGNAYNEQFF. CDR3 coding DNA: TGTGCCAGCAGTGACTCGGGGAACGCCTACAATGAGCAGTTCTTC.

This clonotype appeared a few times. As DNA, the CDR3 is TGTGCCAGTAGTATAGGGACAGCGGGTGAGCAGTTCTTC. Translated: CASSIGTAGEQFF. The V and J genes are TRBV19 and TRBJ2-1; D is possibly TRBD1 or TRBD2 (6 bases each). Germline CDR1 and CDR2: LNHDA and SQIVND (reference sequence). The CDR3 runs 13 residues. V was shortened by 1 base and J by 9 bases, with 10 bases between the two germline ends.

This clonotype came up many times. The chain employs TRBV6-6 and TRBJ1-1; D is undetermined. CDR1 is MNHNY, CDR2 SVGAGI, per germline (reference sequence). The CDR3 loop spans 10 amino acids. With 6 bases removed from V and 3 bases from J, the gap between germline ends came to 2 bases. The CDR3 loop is CASSDTEAFF. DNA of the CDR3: TGTGCCAGCAGCGACACTGAAGCTTTCTTT.

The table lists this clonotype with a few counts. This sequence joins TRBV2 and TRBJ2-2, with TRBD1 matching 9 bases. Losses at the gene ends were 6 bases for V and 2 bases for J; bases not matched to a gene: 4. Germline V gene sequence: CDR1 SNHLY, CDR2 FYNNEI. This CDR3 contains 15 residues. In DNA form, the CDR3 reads TGTGCCAGCAGCCAACAGGGGGCTAACACCGGGGAGCTGTTTTTT. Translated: CASSQQGANTGELFF.